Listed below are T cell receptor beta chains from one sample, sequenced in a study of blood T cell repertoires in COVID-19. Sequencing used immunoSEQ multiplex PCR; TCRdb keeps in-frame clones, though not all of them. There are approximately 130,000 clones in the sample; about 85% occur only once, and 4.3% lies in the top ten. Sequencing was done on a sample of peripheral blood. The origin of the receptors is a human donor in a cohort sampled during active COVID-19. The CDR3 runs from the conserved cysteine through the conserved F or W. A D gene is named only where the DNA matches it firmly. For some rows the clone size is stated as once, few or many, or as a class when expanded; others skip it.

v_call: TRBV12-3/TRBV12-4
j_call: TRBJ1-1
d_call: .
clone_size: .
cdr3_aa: CATIAGGNTEAFF
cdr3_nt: TGTGCCACCATTGCGGGGGGGAACACTGAAGCTTTCTTT

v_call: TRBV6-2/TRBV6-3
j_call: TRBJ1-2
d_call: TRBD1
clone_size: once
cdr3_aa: CASSRGTGTYGYTF
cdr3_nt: TGTGCCAGCAGCCGAGGGACAGGGACTTATGGCTACACCTTC

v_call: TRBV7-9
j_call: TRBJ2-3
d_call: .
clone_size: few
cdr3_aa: CASSLAGASDTQYF
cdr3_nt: TGTGCCAGCAGCTTAGCGGGGGCGTCAGATACGCAGTATTTT

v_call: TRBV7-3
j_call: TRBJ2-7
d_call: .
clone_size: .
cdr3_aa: CASSLIRGTEQYF
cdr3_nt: TGTGCCAGCAGCTTAATAAGGGGTACCGAGCAGTACTTC

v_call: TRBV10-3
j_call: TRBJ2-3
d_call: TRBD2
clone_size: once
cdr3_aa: CATRPASGGAITQYF
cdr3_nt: TGTGCCACCCGTCCGGCTAGCGGGGGGGCGATTACGCAGTATTTT

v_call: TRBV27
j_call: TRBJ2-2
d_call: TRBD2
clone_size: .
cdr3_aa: CASSLSAASGRLGTGELFF
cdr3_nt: TGTGCCAGCAGTTTATCTGCGGCTAGCGGGAGACTGGGCACCGGGGAGCTGTTTTTT

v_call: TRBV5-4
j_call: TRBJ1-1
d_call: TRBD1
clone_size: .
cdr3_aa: CASSGGQGFFPKAFF
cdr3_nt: TGTGCCAGCAGCGGGGGACAGGGGTTTTTTCCTAAAGCTTTCTTT

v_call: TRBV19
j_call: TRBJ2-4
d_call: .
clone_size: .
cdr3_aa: CASSMTRNQGPAKNIQYF
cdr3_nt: TGTGCCAGTAGTATGACCCGAAACCAGGGTCCCGCCAAAAACATTCAGTACTTC

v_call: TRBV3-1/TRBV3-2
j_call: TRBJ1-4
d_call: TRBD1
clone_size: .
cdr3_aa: CASSRNPTGEEKLFF
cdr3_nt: TGTGCCAGCAGCCGGAACCCGACAGGGGAAGAAAAACTGTTTTTT

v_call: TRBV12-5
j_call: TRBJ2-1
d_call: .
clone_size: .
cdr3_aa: CASGTGTQYNEQFF
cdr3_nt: TGTGCTAGTGGAACAGGTACCCAATACAATGAGCAGTTCTTC

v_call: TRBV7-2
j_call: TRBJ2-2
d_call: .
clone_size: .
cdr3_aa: CASSLDRGSANTGELFF
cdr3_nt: TGTGCCAGCAGCTTAGATCGGGGGAGCGCGAACACCGGGGAGCTGTTTTTT

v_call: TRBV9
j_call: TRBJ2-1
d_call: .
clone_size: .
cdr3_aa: CASSVTGSSYNEQFF
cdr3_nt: TGTGCCAGCAGCGTAACCGGGAGCTCCTACAATGAGCAGTTCTTC

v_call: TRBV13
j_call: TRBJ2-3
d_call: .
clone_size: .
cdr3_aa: CASSPQWYF
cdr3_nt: TGTGCCAGCAGCCCACAATGGTATTTT

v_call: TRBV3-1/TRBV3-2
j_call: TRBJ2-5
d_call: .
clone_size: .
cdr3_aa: CASCGLQETQYF
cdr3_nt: TGTGCCAGCTGCGGATTGCAAGAGACCCAGTACTTC

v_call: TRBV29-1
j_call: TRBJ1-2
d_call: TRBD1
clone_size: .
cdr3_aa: CSARDRGSVYGYTF
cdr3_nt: TGCAGCGCCCGGGACAGGGGTTCCGTCTATGGCTACACCTTC

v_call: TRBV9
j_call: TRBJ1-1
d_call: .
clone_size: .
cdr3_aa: CASSVGTGTTRMNTEAFF
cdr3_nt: TGTGCCAGCAGCGTAGGTACAGGCACCACTCGAATGAACACTGAAGCTTTCTTT

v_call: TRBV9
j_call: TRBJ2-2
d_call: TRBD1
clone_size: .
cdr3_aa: CASSLGGRNTGELFF
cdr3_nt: TGTGCCAGCAGCCTAGGGGGCAGGAACACCGGGGAGCTGTTTTTT

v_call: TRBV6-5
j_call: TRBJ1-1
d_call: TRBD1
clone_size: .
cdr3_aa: CASSSRQGPTEAFF
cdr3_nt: TGTGCCAGCAGTTCAAGACAGGGGCCCACTGAAGCTTTCTTT

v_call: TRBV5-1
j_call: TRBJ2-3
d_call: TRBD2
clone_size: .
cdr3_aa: CASSPVASGATDTQYF
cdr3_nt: TGCGCCAGCAGCCCGGTGGCTAGCGGGGCCACAGATACGCAGTATTTT

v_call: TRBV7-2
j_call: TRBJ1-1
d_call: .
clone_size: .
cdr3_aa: CASSLAVAGANTEAFF
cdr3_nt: TGTGCCAGCAGCTTAGCGGTCGCGGGGGCGAACACTGAAGCTTTCTTT

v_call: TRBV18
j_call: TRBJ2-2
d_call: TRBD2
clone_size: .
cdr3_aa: CASSFGGGNRDTGELFF
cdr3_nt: TGTGCCAGCTCCTTCGGGGGAGGGAATCGCGACACCGGGGAGCTGTTTTTT

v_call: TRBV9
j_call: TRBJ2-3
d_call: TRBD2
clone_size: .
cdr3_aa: CASSVGPSGSTDTQYF
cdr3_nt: TGTGCCAGCAGCGTAGGTCCTAGCGGGAGCACAGATACGCAGTATTTT

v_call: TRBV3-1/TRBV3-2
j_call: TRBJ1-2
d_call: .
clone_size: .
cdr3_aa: CASSQAFYRELFGGYTF
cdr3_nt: TGTGCCAGCAGCCAAGCGTTCTACAGGGAGTTGTTCGGCGGCTACACCTTC

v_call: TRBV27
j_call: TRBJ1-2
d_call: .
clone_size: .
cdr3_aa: CASSLLAGDGYTF
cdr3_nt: TGTGCCAGCAGTTTATTAGCAGGGGACGGCTACACCTTC

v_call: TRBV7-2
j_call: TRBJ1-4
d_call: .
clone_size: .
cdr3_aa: CASSPGVGQKLFF
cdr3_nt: TGTGCCAGCAGCCCGGGGGTAGGGCAAAAACTGTTTTTT

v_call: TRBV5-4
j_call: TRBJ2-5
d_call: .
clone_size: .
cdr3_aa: CASSQPGWEEETQYF
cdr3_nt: TGTGCCAGCAGCCAACCCGGGTGGGAGGAAGAGACCCAGTACTTC

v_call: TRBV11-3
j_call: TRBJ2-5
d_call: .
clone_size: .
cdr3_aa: CASSWGGPTQETQYF
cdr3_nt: TGTGCCAGCAGCTGGGGGGGCCCGACGCAAGAGACCCAGTACTTC

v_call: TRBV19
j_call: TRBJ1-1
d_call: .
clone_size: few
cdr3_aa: CASSIYRNTEAFF
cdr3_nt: TGTGCCAGTAGTATATACAGGAACACTGAAGCTTTCTTT

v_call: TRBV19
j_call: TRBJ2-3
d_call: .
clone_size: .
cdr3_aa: CASSRQARTDTQYF
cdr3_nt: TGTGCCAGTAGTAGGCAGGCCCGCACAGATACGCAGTATTTT

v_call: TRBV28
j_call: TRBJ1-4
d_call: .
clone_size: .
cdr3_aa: CASFAAGVEKLFF
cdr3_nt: TGTGCCAGCTTCGCGGCAGGGGTTGAAAAACTGTTTTTT

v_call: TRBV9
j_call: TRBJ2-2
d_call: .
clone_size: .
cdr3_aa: CASSVGTTLGGAGELFF
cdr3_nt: TGTGCCAGCAGCGTAGGGACCACCCTCGGAGGCGCCGGGGAGCTGTTTTTT

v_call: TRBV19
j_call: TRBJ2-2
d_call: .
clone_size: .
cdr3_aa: CASKLPGNTGELFF
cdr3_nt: TGTGCCAGTAAACTCCCGGGGAACACCGGGGAGCTGTTTTTT

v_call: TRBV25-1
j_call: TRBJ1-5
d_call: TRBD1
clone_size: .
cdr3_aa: CASSGQGPNQPQHF
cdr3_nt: TGTGCCAGCAGTGGACAGGGCCCAAATCAGCCCCAGCATTTT

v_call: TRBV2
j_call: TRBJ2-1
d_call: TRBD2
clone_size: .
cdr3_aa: CASTIGGREGYNEQFF
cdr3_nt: TGTGCCAGCACTATAGGCGGGCGGGAGGGGTACAATGAGCAGTTCTTC

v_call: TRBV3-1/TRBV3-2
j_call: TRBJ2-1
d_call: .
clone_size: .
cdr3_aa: CASSQSDSHYNEQFF
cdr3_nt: TGTGCCAGCAGCCAATCGGACTCACATTACAATGAGCAGTTCTTC

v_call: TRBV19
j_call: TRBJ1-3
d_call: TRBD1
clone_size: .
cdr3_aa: CASSIQTGANTIYF
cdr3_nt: TGTGCCAGTAGTATTCAGACAGGGGCGAACACCATATATTTT

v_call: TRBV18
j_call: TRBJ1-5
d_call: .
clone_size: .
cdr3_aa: CASSPPGGGQPQHF
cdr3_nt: TGTGCCAGCTCACCACCGGGAGGCGGACAGCCCCAGCATTTT